The 7 T cell receptor beta chains in this list originate from one sample, sequenced in a study of blood T cell repertoires in COVID-19. Sequencing was performed with immunoSEQ multiplex PCR; in TCRdb, only in-frame clones are kept and a portion is missing. The sample has over 130,000 clones, approximately 84% seen once. Material: PBMCs or T cells enriched from blood (not recorded which). Every receptor here comes from a middle-aged man in a cohort exposed to, infected with or recovered from COVID-19 (not recorded which).

This clone was seen once. The chain is built from TRBV6-5 and TRBJ1-1; 9 positions agree with TRBD1. Germline CDR1 is MNHEY and CDR2 is SVGAGI. The length of the CDR3 is 15 residues. Germline trimming cut 6 bases from V and 1 base from J; bases unmatched to any gene: 6. The CDR3 protein is CASRVDRGPNTEAFF. In DNA, the CDR3 is TGTGCCAGCAGAGTGGACAGGGGCCCGAACACTGAAGCTTTCTTT.

In DNA form, the CDR3 reads TGTGCCAGCAGCTTATTTCCGGGAGGGGTTTACGAGCAGTACTTC. Protein product: CASSLFPGGVYEQYF. The rearrangement links TRBV7-3 to TRBJ2-7; TRBD2 matches at 8 bases. Germline V lookup: CDR1 SGHTA, CDR2 FQGTGA. Losses at the gene ends were 2 bases for V and 4 bases for J; bases not matched to a gene: 7. This CDR3 is 15 amino acids long.

The rearrangement uses TRBV7-2 and TRBJ2-7, with D perhaps matching TRBD1 (6 bases). V lost 1 base to trimming and J lost 6 bases, with 13 bases between them. This CDR3 has 14 amino acids. Germline CDR1 reads SGHTA; CDR2 reads FQGNSA. CDR3: CASSLGYRASEQYF. CDR3 sequence (DNA): TGTGCCAGCAGCTTAGGGTACAGGGCGTCCGAGCAGTACTTC. The full variable domain, in which reference TRBV7-2 and TRBJ2-7 provide the parts outside the CDR3, is GAGVSQSPSNKVTEKGKDVELRCDPISGHTALYWYRQSLGQGLEFLIYFQGNSAPDKSGLPSDRFSAERTGGSVSTLTIQRTQQEDSAVYLCASSLGYRASEQYFGPGTRLTVT.

The V call is TRBV28, the J call TRBJ2-1; TRBD2 agrees at 11 bases. Germline CDR1 MDHEN, CDR2 SYDVKM. J was trimmed by 14 bases and V by 3 bases; bases with no gene match: 3. The CDR3 is made up of 12 amino acids. DNA of the CDR3: TGTGCCAGCAGTTTTAGCGGGAGGGGTAAGTTCTTC. Amino acid sequence: CASSFSGRGKFF. Full variable domain (remainder filled in from reference TRBV28 and TRBJ2-1): DVKVTQSSRYLVKRTGEKVFLECVQDMDHENMFWYRQDPGLGLRLIYFSYDVKMKEKGDIPEGYSVSREKKERFSLILESASTNQTSMYLCASSFSGRGKFFGPGTRLTVL.

This clone showed up just once. The chain joins TRBV9 to TRBJ1-1; 7 bases are shared with TRBD1. The V segment lost 3 bases and the J segment 1 base; nucleotides outside the gene matches: 6. Germline V CDR1 and CDR2: SGDLS, YYNGEE. The CDR3 runs to 15 residues. CDR3 amino acids: CASSAGQVGNTEAFF. DNA of the CDR3: TGTGCCAGCAGCGCCGGACAGGTTGGGAACACTGAAGCTTTCTTT. The complete variable domain, with remaining parts taken from reference TRBV9 and TRBJ1-1, reads DSGVTQTPKHLITATGQRVTLRCSPRSGDLSVYWYQQSLDQGLQFLIQYYNGEERAKGNILERFSAQQFPDLHSELNLSSLELGDSALYFCASSAGQVGNTEAFFGQGTRLTVV.

V is TRBV5-6 and J is TRBJ1-2; D remains unclear. The CDR3 is 12 amino acids. Germline CDR1 SGHDT, CDR2 YYEEEE. Trimming cost V 0 bases and J 4 bases, with 4 bases left between them. CDR3 in amino acids: CASSLDSYGYTF. DNA of the CDR3: TGTGCCAGCAGCTTGGACAGCTATGGCTACACCTTC.

The chain has TRBV5-1 and TRBJ2-3; tentatively, D is TRBD2 (7 bases). CDR1 and CDR2 (germline): SGHRS, YFSETQ. Trimming pared 2 bases from V and 4 bases from J, leaving 11 bases between. The CDR3 is 14 residues long. CDR3: CASSLTGGADTQYF. In DNA form, the CDR3 reads TGCGCCAGCAGCTTAACGGGGGGCGCAGATACGCAGTATTTT.